A selection of T cell receptor beta chains follows, all from one sample in a study of cytomegalovirus exposure and HLA in healthy donors. Profiled with immunoSEQ multiplex PCR; TCRdb holds only in-frame clones, not every one. The sample lists some 130,000 clones; around 74% were seen once. Sequencing was performed on PBMCs. These receptors originate from a male donor in good health and CMV-seronegative. Each CDR3 is given with its conserved first and last residue. D genes are given only for firm matches. A row's size may be missing; if present it is once, few, many or a size class.

V gene	clone size	D gene	J gene	CDR3 DNA	CDR3 protein
TRBV30	few	TRBD1	TRBJ2-2	TGTGCCTGGGAGACAGGGGGAAATACCGGGGAGCTGTTTTTT	CAWETGGNTGELFF
TRBV2	.	.	TRBJ2-7	TGTGCCAGCAGTCCGCCCGGGACCTACGAGCAGTACTTC	CASSPPGTYEQYF
TRBV5-1	.	TRBD1	TRBJ2-4	TGCGCCAGCAGCTTGGCGGCAGGGGGATTACTAGCCAAAAACATTCAGTACTTC	CASSLAAGGLLAKNIQYF
TRBV18	.	.	TRBJ2-5	TGTGCCAGCTCAGGCTCGGAGACCCAGTACTTC	CASSGSETQYF
TRBV10-3	once	TRBD1	TRBJ1-2	TGTGCCATCAGTGGAGGGACAGCAGATGGCTACACCTTC	CAISGGTADGYTF
TRBV11-2	.	.	TRBJ1-2	TGTGCCAGCAGCTTAGAAGCAGGAAAGGGGAACTATGGCTACACCTTC	CASSLEAGKGNYGYTF
TRBV4-1	.	.	TRBJ2-3	TGCGCCAGCAGCCAAGAATCGGCAGATACGCAGTATTTT	CASSQESADTQYF
TRBV6-4	medium-sized	.	TRBJ2-1	TGTGCCAGCAGTGACTCGAGGAGCTCCTACAATGAGCAGTTCTTC	CASSDSRSSYNEQFF
TRBV7-8	.	.	TRBJ1-5	TGTGCCAGCAGCCCCCGCGCCAACAATCAGCCCCAGCATTTT	CASSPRANNQPQHF
TRBV27	.	.	TRBJ1-2	TGTGCCAGCAGCCGGACAGAAGCTAACTATGGCTACACCTTC	CASSRTEANYGYTF
TRBV28	.	.	TRBJ2-7	TGTGCCAGCAGTTTACTAGCCTACGAGCAGTACTTC	CASSLLAYEQYF
TRBV28	.	TRBD1	TRBJ2-7	TGTGCCAGCACCCTTGCCCTCGGGACAGGGGGGTGGGAGCAGTACTTC	CASTLALGTGGWEQYF
TRBV30	.	.	TRBJ2-3	TGTGCCTGTGTCGGGGGAGTAACTAGCACAGATACGCAGTATTTT	CACVGGVTSTDTQYF